This T cell receptor (beta chain) was recorded in a study of vaccination and CD4 T cells after COVID-19. With regard to this clonotype: Its matching antigen is unknown.

Treatment denoted: roughly 11-day PBMC culture with coronavirus spike peptide pools or control peptides (ViraFEST assay). At the Johns Hopkins FTIC core, DNA taken from cultured CD4+ T cells was sequenced by way of the Oncomine TCR Beta short-read assay. TCRdb re-called the PCR reads with MiXCR, one entry per CDR3 protein. Here the sample spans tens of thousands of distinct CDR3 sequences, roughly 50% being singletons. Material: CD4+ T cells from blood, cultured in vitro. This clonotype originated in a human donor who had recovered from COVID-19.

Here the CDR3 reads CAWSPMDTQYF. Here the CDR3 DNA reads TGTGCCTGGAGTCCCATGGATACGCAGTATTTT. V is TRBV30 and J is TRBJ2-3; D gene uncertain. Per germline, CDR1 GTSNPN and CDR2 SVGIG (reference sequence). The CDR3 has 11 amino acids. Trimming removed 2 bases at V and 6 bases at J, with 6 bases between.